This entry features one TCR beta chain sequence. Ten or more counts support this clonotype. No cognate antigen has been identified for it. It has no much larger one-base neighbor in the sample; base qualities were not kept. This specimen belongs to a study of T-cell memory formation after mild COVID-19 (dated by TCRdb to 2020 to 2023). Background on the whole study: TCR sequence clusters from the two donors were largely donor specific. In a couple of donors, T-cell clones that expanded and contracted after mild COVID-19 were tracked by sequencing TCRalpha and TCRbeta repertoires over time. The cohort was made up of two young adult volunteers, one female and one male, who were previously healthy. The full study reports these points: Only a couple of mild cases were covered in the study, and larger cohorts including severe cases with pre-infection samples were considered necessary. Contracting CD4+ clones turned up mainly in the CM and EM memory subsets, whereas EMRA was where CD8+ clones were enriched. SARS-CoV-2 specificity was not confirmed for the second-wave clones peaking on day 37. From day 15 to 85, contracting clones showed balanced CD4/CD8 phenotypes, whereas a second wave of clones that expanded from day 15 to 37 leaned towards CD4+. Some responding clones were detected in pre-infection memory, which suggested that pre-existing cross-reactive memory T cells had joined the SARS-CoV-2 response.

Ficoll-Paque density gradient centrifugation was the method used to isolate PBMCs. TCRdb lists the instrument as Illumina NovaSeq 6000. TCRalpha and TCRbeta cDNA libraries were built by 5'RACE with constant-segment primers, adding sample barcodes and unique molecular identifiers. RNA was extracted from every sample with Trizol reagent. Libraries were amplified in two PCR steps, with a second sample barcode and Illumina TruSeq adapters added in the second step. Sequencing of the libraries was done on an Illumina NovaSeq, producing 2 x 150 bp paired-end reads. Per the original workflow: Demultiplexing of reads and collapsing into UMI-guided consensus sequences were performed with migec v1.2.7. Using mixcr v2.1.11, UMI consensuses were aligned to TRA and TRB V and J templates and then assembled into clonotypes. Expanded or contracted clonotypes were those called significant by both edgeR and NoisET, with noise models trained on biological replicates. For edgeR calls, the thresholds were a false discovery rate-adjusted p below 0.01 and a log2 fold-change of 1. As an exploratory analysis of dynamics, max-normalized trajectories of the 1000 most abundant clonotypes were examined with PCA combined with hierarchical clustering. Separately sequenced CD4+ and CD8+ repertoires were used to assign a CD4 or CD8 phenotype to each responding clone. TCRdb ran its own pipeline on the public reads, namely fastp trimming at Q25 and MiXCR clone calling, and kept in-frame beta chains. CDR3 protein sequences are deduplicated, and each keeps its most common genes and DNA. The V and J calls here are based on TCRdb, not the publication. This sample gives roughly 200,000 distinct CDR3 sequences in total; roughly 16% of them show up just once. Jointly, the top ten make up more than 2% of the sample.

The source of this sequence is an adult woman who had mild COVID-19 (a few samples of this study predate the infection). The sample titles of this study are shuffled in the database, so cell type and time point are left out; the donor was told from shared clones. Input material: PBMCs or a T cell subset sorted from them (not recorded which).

The CDR3 region reads CASSLALAGVGEQFF. The DNA sequence follows: TGCGCCAGCAGCTTGGCACTAGCGGGAGTCGGAGAGCAGTTCTTC. The chain links TRBV5-1 with TRBJ2-1; 11 middle bases align to TRBD2. Including cysteine and phenylalanine, the CDR3 has 15 amino acids. CDR3 DNA is the only sequence kept; it has 45 bases, read in frame from the first base. V is cut back by 0 bases and J by 10 bases, with 6 bases in the junction unmatched. For CDR1 and CDR2, the germline V gene lists SGHRS and YFSETQ.